These 10 T cell receptor beta chains came from one sample sequenced in a study of cytomegalovirus exposure and HLA in healthy donors. Researchers ran the PCR with 60 Vbeta and 13 Jbeta primers. Only in-frame clones appear in the TCRdb table, and some are missing; sequencing was by immunoSEQ multiplex PCR. The data hold 100,000 or so clones, with approximately 80% observed a single time. Sequenced material: PBMCs. The receptors were sampled from a male donor in good health and CMV-seronegative.

The chain links TRBV9 to TRBJ2-1; D is ambiguous. Germline V gene sequence: CDR1 SGDLS, CDR2 YYNGEE. Trimming removed 2 bases at V and 9 bases at J, with 12 bases between. This CDR3 spans 13 amino acids. Here the CDR3 DNA reads TGTGCCAGCAGCGTTTTTTTGTTCGGTGAGCAGTTCTTC. Amino acids: CASSVFLFGEQFF.

This chain uses TRBV19 with TRBJ1-1, with TRBD1 identical over 7 bases. The CDR3 runs to 14 residues. CDR1 is LNHDA and CDR2 is SQIVND in the germline V gene (reference sequence). V lost 3 bases to trimming and J lost 5 bases; unmatched junction nucleotides: 6. CDR3 sequence reads: CASSMIQGKTEAFF. The CDR3 region has the DNA TGTGCCAGTAGTATGATACAGGGGAAGACTGAAGCTTTCTTT.

The V call is TRBV28, the J call TRBJ2-3; 8 bases are shared with TRBD2. V was clipped by 1 base and J by 0 bases; unmatched bases: 3. The germline V gene has CDR1 MDHEN and CDR2 SYDVKM. This CDR3 contains 16 residues. The CDR3 DNA reads TGTGCCAGCAGTTTATTGGCTAGCGGGAGCACAGATACGCAGTATTTT. Translating it yields CASSLLASGSTDTQYF.

V gene TRBV5-1 combines with J gene TRBJ1-1; no clear D. V was clipped by 0 bases and J by 5 bases, with 17 bases between them. The CDR3 is 16 residues long. Germline values: CDR1 SGHRS, CDR2 YFSETQ. This chain's CDR3 is CASSLGESRANTEAFF. The CDR3 nucleotides are TGCGCCAGCAGCTTGGGGGAGTCGCGGGCGAATACTGAAGCTTTCTTT.

The J gene is TRBJ2-7, the V gene TRBV28; possibly TRBD1 for D (6 bases). Germline V gene sequence: CDR1 MDHEN, CDR2 SYDVKM. Deletions cut 9 bases from V and 2 bases from J, with 14 bases between. The CDR3 sequence is 13 residues long. Written as DNA, the CDR3 is TGTGCCAGTCAGGGGACGGCTGCCTACGAGCAGTACTTC. Its translation: CASQGTAAYEQYF.

The rearrangement uses TRBV6-1 and TRBJ1-2; 9 bases align to TRBD1. The germline V gene has CDR1 MNHNS and CDR2 SASEGT. The CDR3 spans 13 residues. This CDR3 reads CGSDRGSDYGYTF. The DNA for the CDR3 is TGTGGGAGCGACAGGGGGTCGGATTATGGCTACACCTTC.

This clone showed up just once. The chain carries TRBV4-1 and TRBJ1-5, with 10 nucleotides matching TRBD1. J lost 4 bases, V lost 3 bases, and 9 bases had no gene match. Per germline, CDR1 MGHRA and CDR2 YSYEKL. The CDR3 is 17 residues long. Written as DNA, the CDR3 is TGCGCCAGCAGCCACCCGACAGGGGGCTCGGGTAATCAGCCCCAGCATTTT. Amino acids: CASSHPTGGSGNQPQHF.

The genes are TRBV11-1 and TRBJ1-3; D uncertain. Germline lookup yields CDR1 SGHAT and CDR2 FQDESV (reference sequence). The V end was cut by 3 bases, the J end by 4 bases, with 10 bases between. The CDR3 extends over 14 amino acids. CDR3 in amino acids: CASSLGGSGNTIYF. CDR3 sequence (DNA): TGTGCCAGCAGCTTGGGAGGGTCCGGAAACACCATATATTTT.

This clone has only one observation. CDR3 protein: CASSLVADDKTQYF. CDR3 nucleotides: TGTGCCAGCAGCTTAGTAGCGGATGATAAGACCCAGTACTTC. The chain links TRBV7-2 to TRBJ2-5; TRBD2 is a possible D gene (6 bases). CDR1 is SGHTA, CDR2 FQGNSA, per germline. V was trimmed by 1 base and J by 6 bases, leaving 12 bases between them. This CDR3 has 14 residues.

The table lists this clone with a count of one. The J gene is TRBJ2-3, the V gene TRBV11-1; 7 bases match TRBD1. J lost 9 bases, V lost 5 bases, and 8 bases had no gene match. Germline values: CDR1 SGHAT, CDR2 FQDESV (reference sequence). The CDR3 sequence is 13 residues long. The DNA for the CDR3 is TGTGCCAGCAGCGCTCCGGACAGGCAGACGCAGTATTTT. Protein: CASSAPDRQTQYF. Based on the CDR3 plus reference TRBV11-1 and TRBJ2-3, the full variable domain is EAEVAQSPRYKITEKSQAVAFWCDPISGHATLYWYRQILGQGPELLVQFQDESVVDDSQLPKDRFSAERLKGVDSTLKIQPAELGDSAMYLCASSAPDRQTQYFGPGTRLTVL.